The entry that follows covers one TCR beta chain sequence. Selection for sequencing was limited to patients who had shown CD8+CD57+ cell expansion by flow cytometry. Germline CDR1 reads SNHLY; CDR2 reads FYNNEI. V trimming: 6 bases; J trimming: 6 bases; junction bases outside the gene matches: 4. This CDR3 is 14 amino acids long. CDR3 and TCR beta VDJ profiling relied on a genomic DNA template. MiXCR, applied by TCRdb to the reads, yields one record per CDR3 protein. Here the sample spans roughly 280,000 distinct CDR3 sequences, roughly 61% being singletons. These data are taken from a study of CD8+CD57+ T cells in acquired aplastic anemia.

The sample was sorted CD4+, CD8+, or CD8+CD57+ T cells (not recorded which) from PBMCs. The clonotype was recovered from a human donor with aplastic anemia. The J gene is TRBJ1-4, the V gene TRBV2; 10 nucleotides match TRBD1. CDR3: CASRDRGHYEKLFF. DNA of the CDR3: TGTGCCAGCAGAGACAGGGGGCACTATGAAAAACTGTTTTTT.